This section outlines one T cell receptor beta chain sequence together with its context. Its binding antigen is unknown. Qualities for individual bases were not recorded, and no much larger clone is one base off. Amplification of TCR beta CDR3 regions was carried out from RNA transcripts. The TCR CDR3 was subjected to a first round of RT-PCR using the HTBI primer set and the Qiagen OneStep RT-PCR kit. A second multiplex PCR round built the libraries, followed by size selection and purification. Libraries were sequenced paired-end with 100 bp reads on an Illumina HiSeq2000. In the original analysis: SOAPnuke was used to process the raw data, with reads discarded if the reads contained adapters or uncalled bases, had a mean Phred below 15, or lacked an exact constant-primer or identifier match. High-quality paired reads were merged using COPE v1.2.5, and each unique nucleotide sequence was defined as a clonotype. Clonotypes were aligned to IMGT TRBV, TRBD and TRBJ reference segments using MiTCR v1.1. The analysis was restricted to V-J combinations with a frequency above 0.0001, which together covered 99% to 99.2% of the repertoires. The TCS score was defined as F50 (clonal expansion) divided by E x V (chaos), with BLOSUM62-based TCRdist calculated between CDR3 peptides within each V-J. Welch's t-statistics and random forest reduced approximately 520 V-J features to 10 to 15, which were used in a naive Bayes classifier (R e1071). Using fastp at Q25 and MiXCR, TCRdb reprocessed the public reads and kept productive beta chains. For every CDR3 protein sequence, its rows merge into one entry that carries the most common genes and DNA. TCRdb assigned the V and J calls; the authors' analysis was not used. The table for this sample lists under 350,000 distinct CDR3 sequences; about 17% of them were counted only once. Approximately 60% of the sample is taken by the ten largest.

The source of the sample is a study of T cells in Graves' hyperthyroidism and ophthalmopathy (dated by TCRdb to the late 2010s). For context, the study as a whole: Peripheral blood was sampled at the time of initial diagnosis, prior to any treatment. TCR V-J signatures able to tell the groups apart were searched for in a discovery cohort of 100 patients, of whom 43 had Graves' ophthalmopathy and about 60 had stable Graves' hyperthyroidism. Prospective prediction of ophthalmopathy was tested in an independent validation cohort consisting of fewer than 20 hyperthyroidism patients and around 16 patients who later progressed to ophthalmopathy. The 95 to 100 discovery patients were randomly divided into training and test sets at a 7:3 ratio. In addition, the study compared T-cell repertoires in thyroid tissue and in blood from about six Graves' hyperthyroidism patients. Following sampling, methimazole starting at 30 mg daily was given to hyperthyroidism patients, and high-dose intravenous methylprednisolone was given to ophthalmopathy patients. The paper reports TCR Vbeta CDR3 sequencing of more than 120 peripheral blood samples: approximately 41 ophthalmopathy, roughly 74 hyperthyroidism and around 17 progressor patients. General findings and caveats noted by the study authors: Most expanded thyroid clonotypes (frequency above 0.001) were also detected in blood, suggesting blood repertoires may reflect thyroid immune responses. Ophthalmopathy was separated from stable hyperthyroidism by a 13 V-J signature model, with approximately 90% sensitivity and roughly 84% specificity obtained in cross-validation and 80%/75% obtained in testing. In validation, the model predicted progression to ophthalmopathy with about 71% sensitivity and less than 80% specificity, a median of about 6.7 months before onset. Sample size was not statistically predetermined, and investigators were not blinded to group allocation.

Ophthalmopathy patients had moderately to severely active disease, with a Clinical Activity Score of 3 or more, a NOSPECS grade of 4 or more, and a disease duration of less than 3 months. Any patient with an uncontrolled infection, another autoimmune disease, pregnancy or lactation was excluded. Diagnoses were established on the basis of clinical symptoms, serum thyroxine and TRAb, thyroid ultrasound, and orbital computed tomography. PBMCs were isolated from more than 8 ml of fresh peripheral blood by Ficoll-Paque density gradient centrifugation. Trizol reagent was used to extract total RNA, and RNA quality was then checked on an Agilent 2100 Bioanalyzer. Per the germline V gene (reference sequence), SEHNR is the CDR1 and FQNEAQ is the CDR2. From the cysteine through the phenylalanine, the CDR3 covers 15 amino acids. Only the CDR3 portion is preserved as DNA: 45 bases, with reading frame beginning at the first base. V is reduced by 7 bases and J by 1 base, leaving a spacing of 16 bases between them.

The sample comprised blood. The chain was built from TRBV7-9 and TRBJ2-5; the D segment cannot be called with confidence. This clonotype originated in a woman aged 60-70 years with Graves' ophthalmopathy. CDR3 protein: CASTDPGGLQETQYF. The DNA sequence is as follows: TGTGCCAGCACGGACCCCGGTGGGCTCCAAGAGACCCAGTACTTC.